Sequencing of this T cell receptor beta chain was carried out in a study of CD8+ T cells in alopecia areata. Study at large: Tofacitinib exposure lasted 6 to 18 months, followed by 6 months off drug. General study results and limits: Among the top 100, expanded CD8+ clones, as well as scalp clonality, were significantly decreased by tofacitinib. Scalp and blood retained many expanded lesional clones during tofacitinib.

For this clone: The target antigen is unknown.

V lost 1 base and J lost 1, with 16 bases in between. This CDR3 is 18 amino acids long. CDR1 is SGHAT, CDR2 FQNNGV, per germline. Following RNA extraction, reverse transcription yielded cDNA that acted as the sequencing template. Assay used: immunoSEQ multiplex PCR; TCRdb lists only in-frame clones, some missing. In the table there are fewer than 350,000 clones, more than 45% of which are singletons. The treatment: oral pan-JAK inhibitor, 5-10 mg twice daily. T lymphocytes (CD4+ and CD8+) were sorted from PBMCs. Sample: CD4+ T cells sorted from blood, taken at week 24, from a patient treated with tofacitinib. The clonotype was recovered from a human donor with alopecia areata. The chain joins TRBV11-2 to TRBJ1-4; D gene unclear. CDR3 DNA: TGTGCCAGCAGCTTAGGGGCCCGGTACTATGGAACTAATGAAAAACTGTTTTTT. The encoded protein is CASSLGARYYGTNEKLFF.